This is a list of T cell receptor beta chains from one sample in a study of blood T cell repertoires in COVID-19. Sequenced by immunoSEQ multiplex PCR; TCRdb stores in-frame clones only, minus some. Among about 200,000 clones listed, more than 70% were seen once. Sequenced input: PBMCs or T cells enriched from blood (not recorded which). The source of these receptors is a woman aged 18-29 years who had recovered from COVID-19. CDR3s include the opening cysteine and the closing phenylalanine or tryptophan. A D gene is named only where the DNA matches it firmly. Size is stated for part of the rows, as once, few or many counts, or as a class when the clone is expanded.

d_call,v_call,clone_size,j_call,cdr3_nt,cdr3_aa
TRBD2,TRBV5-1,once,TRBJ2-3,TGCGCCAGCAGCTATCTAGCGGGCCGGGCAGATACGCAGTATTTT,CASSYLAGRADTQYF
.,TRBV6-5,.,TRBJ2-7,TGTGCCAGCAGTTACCGTCCCCTTTACGAGCAGTACTTC,CASSYRPLYEQYF
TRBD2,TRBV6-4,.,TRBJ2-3,TGTGCCAGCAGTGATAGCGGGGGAGCCACAGATACGCAGTATTTT,CASSDSGGATDTQYF
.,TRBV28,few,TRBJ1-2,TGTGCCAGCAGGTCGGGGGGTAACTATGGCTACACCTTC,CASRSGGNYGYTF
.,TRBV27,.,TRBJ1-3,TGTGCCAGCAGTTACCAGGGGATCTCTGGAAACACCATATATTTT,CASSYQGISGNTIYF
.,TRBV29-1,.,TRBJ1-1,TGCAGCCTGGGGGGGTGGGAAAGGACTGAAGCTTTCTTT,CSLGGWERTEAFF
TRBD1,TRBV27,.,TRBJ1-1,TGTGCCAGCAGTTTGTCCAGGGGGCGAACTGAAGCTTTCTTT,CASSLSRGRTEAFF
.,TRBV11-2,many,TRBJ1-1,TGTGCCAGCAGCCCGGAGTGGGGGCTTCAGGGATCGGACACTGAAGCTTTCTTT,CASSPEWGLQGSDTEAFF
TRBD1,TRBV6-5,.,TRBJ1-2,TGTGCCAGCAGGGGGGACAGGGAAAACTATGGCTACACCTTC,CASRGDRENYGYTF
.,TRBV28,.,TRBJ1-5,TGTGCCAGCAGTCTTACGGGGGGTAGCAATCAGCCCCAGCATTTT,CASSLTGGSNQPQHF
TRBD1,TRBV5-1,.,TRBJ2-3,TGCGCCACTGGGACAGGTCGAACCACAGATACGCAGTATTTT,CATGTGRTTDTQYF
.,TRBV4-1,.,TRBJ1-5,TGCGCCAGCAGCCACGGTGAAACGACAGGTATGGTCCAGCATTTT,CASSHGETTGMVQHF
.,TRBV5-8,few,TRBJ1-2,TGTGCCAGCAGCCCGACTGGACAGCTTCACTGGGATGGCTACACCTTC,CASSPTGQLHWDGYTF
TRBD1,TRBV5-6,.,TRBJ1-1,TGTGCCAGCAGCTCCCGGGACAGGACGGTCCCTGAAGCTTTCTTT,CASSSRDRTVPEAFF
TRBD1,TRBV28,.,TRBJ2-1,TGTGCCAGCAGCGATACCGGGACAGGGTGGGGGAATGAGCAGTTCTTC,CASSDTGTGWGNEQFF
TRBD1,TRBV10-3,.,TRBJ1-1,TGTGCCATCAGCCCCGAGCTGGGACAGGGGGTGAGGGACACTGAAGCTTTCTTT,CAISPELGQGVRDTEAFF
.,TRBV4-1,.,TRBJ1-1,TGCGCCAGCAAGATACAGGTAGTCGGCACTGAAGCTTTCTTT,CASKIQVVGTEAFF
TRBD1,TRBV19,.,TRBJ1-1,TGTGCCAGTAGTATTATAGCAGGGGGCTTGGGCACTGAAGCTTTCTTT,CASSIIAGGLGTEAFF
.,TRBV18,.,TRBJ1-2,TGTGCCAGCTCACCACCGGGGCAGAAAAACTATGGCTACACCTTC,CASSPPGQKNYGYTF
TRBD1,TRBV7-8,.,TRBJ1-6,TGTGCCAGCAGCTTAGCGGGCCGGGACAGGAGCTCCTATAATTCACCCCTCCACTTT,CASSLAGRDRSSYNSPLHF
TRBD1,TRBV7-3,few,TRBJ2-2,TGTGCCAGCAGCCCCGGGACAGGGGGCACCGGGGAGCTGTTTTTT,CASSPGTGGTGELFF
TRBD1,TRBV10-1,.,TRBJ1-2,TGCGCCAGCAGTAATCTTTCGGACAGGGTGCCCCGTTGGTATGGCTACACCTTC,CASSNLSDRVPRWYGYTF
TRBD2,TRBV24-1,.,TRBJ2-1,TGTGCCACCAGTGATGCCGGGACTAGCGGTTACAATGAGCAGTTCTTC,CATSDAGTSGYNEQFF
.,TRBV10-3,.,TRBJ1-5,TGTGCCATCAGTGAGCGTAGCAGTAGCAATCAGCCCCAGCATTTT,CAISERSSSNQPQHF
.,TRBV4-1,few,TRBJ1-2,TGCGCCAGCAGCCAACAGGACACCCCCGCCTATGGCTACACCTTC,CASSQQDTPAYGYTF
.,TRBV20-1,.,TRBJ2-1,TGCAGTGCCAGTCAGGGTGGGGTAAATGAGCAGTTCTTC,CSASQGGVNEQFF
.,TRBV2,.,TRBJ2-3,TGTGCCAGCAGTGAACCGTCGGGTGTCCGACCTTTCCCCACAGATACGCAGTATTTT,CASSEPSGVRPFPTDTQYF
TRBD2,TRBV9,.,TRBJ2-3,TGTGCCAGCAGCTTGACGTACTCTAAACTAGCGACTGTAACTTCTAGCACAGATACGCAGTATTTT,CASSLTYSKLATVTSSTDTQYF
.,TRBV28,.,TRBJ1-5,TGTGCCAGCAGGGGGAGGGACACGGTTTGGGTAACCTATAGCAATCAGCCCCAGCATTTT,CASRGRDTVWVTYSNQPQHF
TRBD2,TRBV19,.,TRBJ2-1,TGTGCCAGTAGTATGGCCGGGACTACCAGGAATGAGCAGTTCTTC,CASSMAGTTRNEQFF
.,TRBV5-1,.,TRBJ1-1,TGCGCCAGCAGCTCAGACAGGATTGAAGCTTTCTTT,CASSSDRIEAFF
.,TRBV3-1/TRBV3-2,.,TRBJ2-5,TGTGCCAGCAGCCCTTTTCGCCCGGGGACACTAGCGCCGGAGACCCAGTACTTC,CASSPFRPGTLAPETQYF
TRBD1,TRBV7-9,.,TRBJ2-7,TGTGCCAGCAGCGTGTGGGGGACAGGGGCTGAGACGAACGAGCAGTACTTC,CASSVWGTGAETNEQYF
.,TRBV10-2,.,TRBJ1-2,TGCGCCAGCAGTGAACGGGACTGGGGCTATGGCTACACCTTC,CASSERDWGYGYTF
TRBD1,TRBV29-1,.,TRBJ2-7,TGCAGCGCTTTGACAGGGCAATCCTACGAGCAGTACTTC,CSALTGQSYEQYF
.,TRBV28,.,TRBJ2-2,TGTGTCACTCGGGGCACCGGGGAGCTGTTTTTT,CVTRGTGELFF
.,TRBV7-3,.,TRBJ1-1,TGTGCCAGCAGCTTAGGAGTGGGGGCGCTCACTGAAGCTTTCTTT,CASSLGVGALTEAFF
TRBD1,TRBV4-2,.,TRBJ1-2,TGTGCCAGCAGCCATCCCGGGACAGGGCGTTTTAAGTCCTATGGCTACACCTTC,CASSHPGTGRFKSYGYTF
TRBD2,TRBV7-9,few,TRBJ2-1,TGTGCCAGCAGCCCAGCGGGGGGCGGGGATGAGCAGTTCTTC,CASSPAGGGDEQFF
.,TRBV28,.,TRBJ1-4,TGTGCCAGCAGTGCCCGCGGGGGGGCGACTAATGAAAAACTGTTTTTT,CASSARGGATNEKLFF
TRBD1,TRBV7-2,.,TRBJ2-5,TGTGCCAGCAGCGCACAGGACAGGGGCGGGGAGACCCAGTACTTC,CASSAQDRGGETQYF